This T cell receptor beta chain appears in the sequencing data of a study of T cells in Graves' hyperthyroidism and ophthalmopathy. The source material, RNA transcripts, was used to amplify TCR beta CDR3 regions. The HTBI set primed first-round TCR CDR3 RT-PCR. TCRdb itself ran the multiplex PCR reads through MiXCR, one entry per CDR3 protein. Among under 500,000 distinct CDR3 sequences listed, about 14% were seen once. This clonotype has a count of ten or more. Sequencing was performed on blood. The receptor's source is a man over 45 with Graves' ophthalmopathy.

The CDR3 region has the DNA TGTGCCACCAATATAGCGGGGGACTACAATGAGCAGTTCTTC. This encodes CATNIAGDYNEQFF. V and J are TRBV12-3 or TRBV12-4 and TRBJ2-1; 9 positions match TRBD2. The CDR3 consists of 14 residues. Trimming at V came to 10 bases and at J to 3 bases, leaving 7 bases not matched to a gene.